The 16 T cell receptor beta chains below were found in one sample sequenced in a study of identical twins (dated by TCRdb to about 2016). Library prep was done by 5' RACE. The listed sequencing device is Illumina HiSeq 2000. TCRdb trimmed public reads at Q25 via fastp, called clones via MiXCR and kept in-frame beta chains. Every distinct CDR3 protein forms one entry, paired with its most common genes and DNA. This sample lists fewer than 250,000 distinct CDR3 sequences; roughly a tenth were detected once. The ten largest clones capture 5% to 6.5% of the sample. Sequencing was done on a sample of memory (CD45RO+) T cells sorted from blood. Reading the label with the study, this specimen's cell subset or site is: CD45RO+ enriched T cells. The receptors derive from a woman aged 18-35 years in good health.

A few counts support this clonotype. CDR3 residues: CAWSTGRETQYF. CDR3 sequence (DNA): TGTGCCTGGAGTACAGGGAGAGAGACCCAGTACTTC. V usage is TRBV30 and J usage is TRBJ2-5, with D possibly being TRBD1 (6 bases). Germline CDR1 reads GTSNPN; CDR2 reads SVGIG (reference sequence). Trimming shortened V by 2 bases and J by 4 bases, and 8 bases separated the two germline ends. This CDR3 comprises 12 residues.

The chain employs TRBV7-2 and TRBJ2-2; D not certain. CDR1 and CDR2 from the germline V gene are SGHTA and FQGNSA. The CDR3 is 13 amino acids. V was trimmed by 5 bases and J by 0 bases, leaving 4 bases between them. The CDR3 is CASSASNTGELFF. CDR3 DNA sequence: TGTGCCAGCAGCGCGTCGAACACCGGGGAGCTGTTTTTT.

The CDR3 protein is CASSHRTSGTSSYNEQFF. As DNA, the CDR3 is TGTGCCAGCAGCCACCGGACTAGCGGGACCAGCTCCTACAATGAGCAGTTCTTC. V gene TRBV11-1 combines with J gene TRBJ2-1, with 12 bases matching TRBD2. The germline CDR1 and CDR2 sequences are SGHAT and FQDESV (reference sequence). Unmatched junction bases numbered 8, after V lost 5 bases and J lost 0 bases. This CDR3 contains 18 residues.

This clonotype has just a few counts. The chain combines TRBV30 with TRBJ2-1; no firm D call. CDR1 and CDR2 (germline): GTSNPN, SVGIG (reference sequence). Trimming removed 0 bases from V and 7 bases from J, with 13 bases in between. The CDR3 runs 14 residues. CDR3 in DNA: TGTGCCTGGAGTGTAGATGAGGAGTTGAATGAGCAGTTCTTC. This gives the protein CAWSVDEELNEQFF.

The gene calls are TRBV6-1 and TRBJ2-2; D is undetermined. Germline V gene lookup returns CDR1 MNHNS and CDR2 SASEGT. V dropped 6 bases and J dropped 0 bases, with 11 bases sitting between them. The CDR3 runs 15 residues. The CDR3 reads CASRWHYSNTGELFF. CDR3 DNA: TGTGCCAGCAGGTGGCATTACTCGAACACCGGGGAGCTGTTTTTT.

The chain has TRBV3-1 and TRBJ1-1; no clear D. Germline CDR1 LGHDT, CDR2 YNNKEL (reference sequence). This CDR3 contains 14 residues. Trimming shortened V by 3 bases and J by 5 bases, and 13 bases separated the two germline ends. The CDR3 region is CASSQVPPGTEAFF. In DNA form, the CDR3 reads TGTGCCAGCAGCCAGGTCCCCCCCGGGACTGAAGCTTTCTTT.

This clonotype was picked up a small number of times. This chain links TRBV19 with TRBJ2-3; D is perhaps TRBD1 or TRBD2 (5 bases each). Trimming took off 8 bases at V and 2 bases at J, with 11 bases between the two ends. The CDR3 totals 13 residues. CDR1 and CDR2 (germline): LNHDA, SQIVND (reference sequence). The CDR3 region is CASSRGDTDTQYF. The CDR3 bases are TGTGCCAGTTCGAGGGGTGACACAGATACGCAGTATTTT.

There are many counts of this clonotype. The V gene is TRBV2, the J gene TRBJ2-3, with D possibly being TRBD1 or TRBD2 (5 bases each). The CDR3 sequence is 14 residues long. Germline CDR1 is SNHLY and CDR2 is FYNNEI. Trimming stripped 8 bases from V and 2 bases from J, with 14 bases between. CDR3 loop: CASGRDLDTDTQYF. The CDR3 nucleotides read TGTGCCAGCGGCCGGGACCTAGACACAGATACGCAGTATTTT.

This clonotype was counted at least ten times. This CDR3 reads CSARKGSNEKLFF. CDR3 nucleotide sequence: TGCAGTGCTAGGAAGGGGTCAAATGAAAAACTGTTTTTT. The rearrangement links TRBV20-1 to TRBJ1-4; D is perhaps TRBD1 (5 bases). V gave up 3 bases and J gave up 5 bases, with 10 bases separating them. The CDR3 extends over 13 amino acids. Looked up from germline, CDR1 is DFQATT and CDR2 is SNEGSKA (reference sequence).

Only a few counts were recorded for this clonotype. The chain is built from TRBV9 and TRBJ2-5, with a weak D call TRBD2 (6 bases). Looked up from germline, CDR1 is SGDLS and CDR2 is YYNGEE. The V and J ends lost 0 bases and 5 bases respectively, with 14 bases between them. CDR3 length equals 15 residues. The CDR3 DNA sequence: TGTGCCAGCAGCGTAGGCGGGGTAAAAGGCGAGACCCAGTACTTC. Its translation is CASSVGGVKGETQYF.

The sample holds many counts of this clonotype. The CDR3 DNA sequence: TGTGCCAGCAGCGCGGGGACGGATAATAATCAGCCCCAGCATTTT. Translation: CASSAGTDNNQPQHF. This chain connects TRBV7-2 to TRBJ1-5; perhaps TRBD1 as D (5 bases). Germline lookup yields CDR1 SGHTA and CDR2 FQGNSA. There are 15 residues in the CDR3. V was trimmed by 5 bases and J by 4 bases, leaving 15 bases between them. The variable domain in full, with the rest retrieved from reference TRBV7-2 and TRBJ1-5, is GAGVSQSPSNKVTEKGKDVELRCDPISGHTALYWYRQSLGQGLEFLIYFQGNSAPDKSGLPSDRFSAERTGGSVSTLTIQRTQQEDSAVYLCASSAGTDNNQPQHFGDGTRLSIL.

This clonotype was observed at least ten times. The V and J genes are TRBV7-9 and TRBJ1-2; TRBD1 might be the D (6 bases). Germline loops: CDR1 SEHNR, CDR2 FQNEAQ (reference sequence). Trimming removed 5 bases at V and 1 base at J, with 14 bases between. The CDR3 covers 15 residues. In nucleotides, the CDR3 is TGTGCCAGCAGCCCCCTAGGGGGAGTTAACTATGGCTACACCTTC. Translated, it gives CASSPLGGVNYGYTF.

Only a few counts were recorded for this clonotype. The chain joins TRBV7-2 to TRBJ2-7; the match to TRBD2 covers 12 bases. The CDR3 length is 17 residues. CDR1 is SGHTA, CDR2 FQGNSA, per germline. V gave up 2 bases and J gave up 6 bases; unmatched junction bases: 11. The CDR3 is CASSLRRLAGGYGEQYF. In DNA form, the CDR3 reads TGTGCCAGCAGCTTACGGCGGCTAGCGGGAGGGTATGGCGAGCAGTACTTC.

This clonotype was detected ten times or more. The V call is TRBV7-8, the J call TRBJ2-7; maybe TRBD2 (6 bases). Trimming took off 1 base at V and 2 bases at J, with 12 bases between the two ends. CDR1 is SGHVS, CDR2 FQNEAQ, per germline. The CDR3 contains 15 residues. CDR3 DNA sequence: TGTGCCAGCAGCTTAGGAGGGACTGAACCCTACGAGCAGTACTTC. Encoded protein: CASSLGGTEPYEQYF.

The table lists this clonotype with a few counts. The chain employs TRBV9 and TRBJ2-5, with D maybe TRBD1 (6 bases). The V end was cut by 0 bases, the J end by 4 bases, with 7 bases between. The CDR3 is 13 residues long. Germline V gene sequence: CDR1 SGDLS, CDR2 YYNGEE. Written as DNA, the CDR3 is TGTGCCAGCAGCGTAGGCAGGGGAGAGACCCAGTACTTC. This sequence encodes CASSVGRGETQYF.

This clonotype was detected ten times or more. The rearrangement joins TRBV3-1 to TRBJ1-2; D gene unclear. There are 13 residues in the CDR3. From germline, CDR1 is LGHDT and CDR2 YNNKEL (reference sequence). V was cut by 3 bases and J by 1 base, with 6 bases left in between. The CDR3 DNA follows: TGTGCCAGCAGCCAGGAAGATAACTATGGCTACACCTTC. Protein product: CASSQEDNYGYTF.